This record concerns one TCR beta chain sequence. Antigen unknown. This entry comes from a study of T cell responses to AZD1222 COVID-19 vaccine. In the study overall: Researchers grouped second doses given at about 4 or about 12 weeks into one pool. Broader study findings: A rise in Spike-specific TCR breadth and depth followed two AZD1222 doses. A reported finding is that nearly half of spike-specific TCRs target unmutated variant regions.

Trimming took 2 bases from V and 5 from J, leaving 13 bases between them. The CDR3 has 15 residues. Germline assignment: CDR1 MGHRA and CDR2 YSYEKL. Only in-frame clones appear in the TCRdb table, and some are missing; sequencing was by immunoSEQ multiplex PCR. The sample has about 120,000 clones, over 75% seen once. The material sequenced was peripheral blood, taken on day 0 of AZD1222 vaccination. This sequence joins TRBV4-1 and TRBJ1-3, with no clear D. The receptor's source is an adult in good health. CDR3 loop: CASSQTDGYRNTIYF. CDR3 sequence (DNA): TGCGCCAGCAGCCAAACGGACGGATACCGAAACACCATATATTTT.